This T cell receptor beta chain was documented in a study of T cell responses to AZD1222 COVID-19 vaccine. Sequencing used immunoSEQ multiplex PCR; TCRdb keeps in-frame clones, though not all of them. Altogether around 140,000 clones are present, 92% being singletons, with the ten largest covering around 1.5%. Germline CDR1 reads MRHNA; CDR2 reads SNTAGT. Deletions cut 6 bases from V and 0 bases from J, with 15 bases between. The CDR3 extends over 15 amino acids. The receptor comes from an adult in good health. The specimen comprised peripheral blood, sampled on day 0 of AZD1222 vaccination. This chain uses TRBV6-4 with TRBJ2-7, with D perhaps TRBD1 (5 bases). This CDR3 reads CASRKQPDSSYEQYF. The CDR3 DNA reads TGTGCCAGCAGAAAACAACCCGACAGCTCCTACGAGCAGTACTTC.